This entry lists 27 T cell receptor beta chains sequenced from one sample in a study of blood T cells in healthy people across ages. A sample-barcoded 5' primer and a J-beta primer mix were used in a second PCR of roughly 7 to 12 cycles. TCRdb ran MiXCR on the 5' RACE reads and lists one entry per CDR3 protein. The sample has about 510,000 distinct CDR3 sequences; about 27% are singletons. The same specimen was also included in a second study, on T cells of mothers and their children.

Sequenced sample: blood. The receptors originated from a boy aged 2 to 10 in good health.

J is TRBJ1-1 and V is TRBV7-2, with D perhaps matching TRBD1 (6 bases). CDR3 length: 16 residues. Germline V gives CDR1 SGHTA, CDR2 FQGNSA. V was trimmed by 5 bases and J by 2 bases, leaving 18 bases between them. CDR3 region: CASSLEPGQRNTEAFF. CDR3 coding DNA: TGTGCCAGCAGCCTTGAACCGGGACAAAGAAACACTGAAGCTTTCTTT.

This clonotype showed up just a few times. The rearrangement links TRBV11-2 to TRBJ2-4; 9 bases are a match to TRBD1. J was trimmed by 1 base and V by 2 bases; bases with no gene match: 24. This CDR3 contains 23 residues. Per the germline V gene, CDR1 is SGHAT and CDR2 is FQNNGV. The CDR3 DNA sequence: TGTGCCAGCAGCTTACTTCCCCCGACCAGAGGACAGGGGAAAGGGGTGGCCAAAAACATTCAGTACTTC. Its protein product is CASSLLPPTRGQGKGVAKNIQYF.

This clonotype has a handful of counts. The chain employs TRBV7-8 and TRBJ2-1, with 10 bases identical to TRBD2. Germline CDR1 reads SGHVS; CDR2 reads FQNEAQ. The CDR3 has 15 residues. The J segment lost 7 bases and the V segment lost 2 bases, leaving 5 bases of the junction unmatched. The CDR3 bases are TGTGCCAGCAGCTTATCTAGCGGGAGTGGTAATGAGCAGTTCTTC. It encodes CASSLSSGSGNEQFF.

J is TRBJ2-7 and V is TRBV7-8, with D perhaps TRBD1 (6 bases). Looked up from germline, CDR1 is SGHVS and CDR2 is FQNEAQ. There are 15 residues in the CDR3. Trimming shortened V by 1 base and J by 5 bases, and 15 bases separated the two germline ends. CDR3 residues: CASSLEGDRWDEQYF. In nucleotides, the CDR3 is TGTGCCAGCAGCTTAGAGGGGGACCGCTGGGACGAGCAGTACTTC.

The chain uses TRBV7-8 and TRBJ2-5, with TRBD2 matching 10 bases. The trim removed 1 base at V and 1 base at J, leaving 6 bases unmatched. CDR1 is SGHVS, CDR2 FQNEAQ, per germline. The CDR3 is made up of 17 amino acids. CDR3 DNA sequence: TGTGCCAGCAGCTTAGTGAGAGCGGGAGGGACCCAAGAGACCCAGTACTTC. It is translated as CASSLVRAGGTQETQYF.

This clonotype appeared a few times. The chain combines TRBV20-1 with TRBJ2-3; D call uncertain. The germline CDR1 and CDR2 sequences are DFQATT and SNEGSKA (reference sequence). The CDR3 runs 11 residues. Trimming pared 6 bases from V and 3 bases from J, leaving 7 bases between. DNA for the CDR3: TGCAGTGCGCCGGAGACAGATACGCAGTATTTT. Amino acid sequence: CSAPETDTQYF.

Note on this clonotype: A read error may produce the germline difference seen at one junction end. This chain uses TRBV19 with TRBJ1-4, with D tentatively TRBD1 (5 bases). Germline V gene data show CDR1 as LNHDA and CDR2 as SQIVND (reference sequence). The CDR3 has 15 amino acids. This chain's CDR3 is CASTSRTPTNEKLFF. CDR3 coding DNA: TGTGCGAGTACCTCCCGGACACCGACTAATGAAAAACTGTTTTTT. Full variable domain (outside the CDR3, taken from reference TRBV19 and TRBJ1-4): DGGITQSPKYLFRKEGQNVTLSCEQNLNHDAMYWYRQDPGQGLRLIYYSQIVNDFQKGDIAEGYSVSREKKESFPLTVTSAQKNPTAFYLCASTSRTPTNEKLFFGSGTQLSVL.

The chain links TRBV18 to TRBJ2-5; the match to TRBD1 covers 7 bases. With V trimmed by 7 bases and J by 4 bases, 9 bases remained unmatched. Germline V lookup: CDR1 KGHSH, CDR2 LQKENI. There are 14 residues in the CDR3. The CDR3 bases are TGTGCCAGCTTCTTGGACAGGAACTCAGAGACCCAGTACTTC. Translation gives CASFLDRNSETQYF. The full variable domain, with the rest looked up from reference TRBV18 and TRBJ2-5, is NAGVMQNPRHLVRRRGQEARLRCSPMKGHSHVYWYRQLPEEGLKFMVYLQKENIIDESGMPKERFSAEFPKEGPSILRIQQVVRGDSAAYFCASFLDRNSETQYFGPGTRLLVL.

The chain links TRBV6-6 to TRBJ1-2; D possibly corresponds to TRBD1 (5 bases). V gave up 5 bases and J gave up 5 bases, with 18 bases separating them. This CDR3 has 15 amino acids. CDR1 and CDR2 (germline): MNHNY, SVGAGI (reference sequence). The CDR3 spells CASSRGRQGVYGYTF. CDR3 coding DNA: TGTGCCAGCAGTCGGGGTCGCCAGGGTGTGTATGGCTACACCTTC.

The chain uses TRBV29-1 and TRBJ2-5, with D tentatively TRBD1 (5 bases). CDR3 length: 13 amino acids. The V and J ends lost 8 bases and 5 bases respectively, with 18 bases between them. Germline V gene sequence: CDR1 SQVTM, CDR2 ANQGSEA. CDR3 DNA sequence: TGCAGCCCCGACGGTACAGGATTGGAGACCCAGTACTTC. Amino acids: CSPDGTGLETQYF.

The chain has TRBV3-1 and TRBJ1-2, with D perhaps matching TRBD1 (5 bases). The CDR3 totals 16 residues. Germline loops: CDR1 LGHDT, CDR2 YNNKEL (reference sequence). V lost 2 bases, J lost 6 bases, and 19 bases lay in between. The CDR3 sequence is CASSQWTGLQVDGYTF. The CDR3 DNA follows: TGTGCCAGCAGCCAATGGACGGGACTCCAGGTGGATGGCTACACCTTC.

This clonotype appeared once. The V call is TRBV6-2 or TRBV6-3, the J call TRBJ2-4, with D perhaps TRBD1 or TRBD2 (5 bases each). This CDR3 region has 16 residues. Trimming removed 7 bases at V and 2 bases at J, with 18 bases between. Per the germline V gene, CDR1 is MNHEY and CDR2 is SVGEGT. The CDR3 coding sequence is TGTGCCAGCACCTATAGAAGCGGACAAACCAAAAACATTCAGTACTTC. Translating it yields CASTYRSGQTKNIQYF.

The CDR3 nucleotides are TGTGCCAGCAGCCAACCAGGGTTGGGGAACACTGAAGCTTTCTTT. Amino acids: CASSQPGLGNTEAFF. V and J are TRBV3-1 and TRBJ1-1; maybe TRBD1 (5 bases). The CDR3 is 15 amino acids. The V gene's germline CDR1 is LGHDT and CDR2 YNNKEL (reference sequence). Between the trimmed V and J ends, which lost 2 bases and 1 base, there was a span of 11 bases.

This rearrangement joins TRBV20-1 to TRBJ1-2, with a weak D call TRBD1 (6 bases). The CDR3 contains 14 residues. V was cut by 5 bases and J by 3 bases, with 16 bases left in between. Germline lookup yields CDR1 DFQATT and CDR2 SNEGSKA (reference sequence). CDR3 DNA sequence: TGCAGTGCTGCCCCCCGGGGGGCGCACTATGGCTACACCTTC. Its protein product is CSAAPRGAHYGYTF.

CDR3 coding DNA: TGTGCCAGCAGTCCACACCAGGGGAACGGCTGCGAGCAGTACTTC. Its protein product is CASSPHQGNGCEQYF. The V call is TRBV6-4, the J call TRBJ2-7; tentatively, D is TRBD1 (6 bases). The V gene's germline CDR1 is MRHNA and CDR2 SNTAGT. The CDR3 loop spans 15 amino acids. V was pared by 5 bases and J by 6 bases, with 20 bases between.

The V gene is TRBV20-1, the J gene TRBJ2-7; D is possibly TRBD2 (7 bases). Trimming took 0 bases from V and 3 from J, leaving 18 bases between them. The germline V gene has CDR1 DFQATT and CDR2 SNEGSKA (reference sequence). There are 16 residues in the CDR3. The CDR3 protein is CSARDYQSGDNYEQYF. CDR3 coding DNA: TGCAGTGCTAGAGATTATCAAAGCGGGGACAACTACGAGCAGTACTTC.

This chain joins TRBV27 and TRBJ1-2; D gene uncertain. Germline V gene lookup returns CDR1 MNHEY and CDR2 SMNVEV (reference sequence). Trimming pared 6 bases from V and 0 bases from J, leaving 20 bases between. CDR3 length: 17 amino acids. CDR3 sequence (DNA): TGTGCCAGCAGCTCTTTTCCCCCGGTGCCCGCTAACTATGGCTACACCTTC. It yields the protein CASSSFPPVPANYGYTF.

The chain has TRBV20-1 and TRBJ2-1, with D perhaps TRBD2 (5 bases). Germline V gene data show CDR1 as DFQATT and CDR2 as SNEGSKA (reference sequence). CDR3 length: 15 residues. Trimming took 3 bases from V and 3 from J, leaving 15 bases between them. CDR3 DNA sequence: TGCAGTGCTAGTAGTGCAACCACTAGCTACAATGAGCAGTTCTTC. Protein sequence: CSASSATTSYNEQFF.

The chain uses TRBV15 and TRBJ2-7; maybe TRBD1 (6 bases). Germline CDR1 is LNHNV and CDR2 is YYDKDF (reference sequence). The CDR3 contains 15 residues. V gave up 5 bases and J gave up 0 bases, with 14 bases separating them. The CDR3 loop is CATSVDGTPSYEQYF. Here the CDR3 DNA reads TGTGCCACCAGCGTAGACGGGACACCCTCCTACGAGCAGTACTTC.

This clonotype was picked up a small number of times. An end of the junction does not agree with germline; a read error may underlie this. The gene calls are TRBV7-9 and TRBJ2-7; TRBD1 agrees at 8 bases. This CDR3 is built from 12 residues. Germline V gene sequence: CDR1 SEHNR, CDR2 FQNEAQ (reference sequence). Written as DNA, the CDR3 is TGTGCCAGCAGCCAGGGGGCGGTCGAGCAGTGCTTC. Translated, it gives CASSQGAVEQCF.

At least ten counts were recorded for this clonotype. V usage is TRBV7-8 and J usage is TRBJ2-5; the match to TRBD2 covers 10 bases. Germline lookup yields CDR1 SGHVS and CDR2 FQNEAQ. V lost 5 bases, J lost 5 bases, and 8 bases stayed unmatched. There are 15 residues in the CDR3. The CDR3 DNA sequence: TGTGCCAGCAGCGGACAAGGGACTAGCGTGGAGACCCAGTACTTC. It yields the protein CASSGQGTSVETQYF.

This clonotype has just a few counts. The chain employs TRBV20-1 and TRBJ1-2, with 9 bases lining up with TRBD1. Trimming at V came to 6 bases and at J to 8 bases, leaving 19 bases not matched to a gene. CDR1 and CDR2 (germline): DFQATT, SNEGSKA (reference sequence). CDR3 length equals 16 residues. CDR3 in amino acids: CSARPRDRALSDGYTF. The CDR3 coding sequence is TGCAGTGCCAGGCCCCGGGACAGGGCCCTATCTGACGGCTACACCTTC.

The genes are TRBV9 and TRBJ2-1, with 8 positions matching TRBD2. CDR3 length: 16 amino acids. J lost 5 bases, V lost 3 bases, and 10 bases had no gene match. The V gene's germline CDR1 is SGDLS and CDR2 YYNGEE. CDR3 DNA sequence: TGTGCCAGCAGCGGTGTCGGCGGGGGGACCCACAATGAGCAGTTCTTC. It is translated as CASSGVGGGTHNEQFF.

This clonotype has just a few counts. V and J are TRBV27 and TRBJ1-6; possible D gene TRBD1, 5 bases. Germline CDR1 and CDR2: MNHEY and SMNVEV (reference sequence). The germline V and J ends were trimmed by 11 bases and 9 bases, with 17 bases remaining between them. The CDR3 runs 13 residues. CDR3 DNA: TGTGCCTGCCAGCGGGACGGGGGTTCACCCCTCCACTTT. This encodes CACQRDGGSPLHF.

Worth noting for this clonotype: One junction end disagrees with the germline gene, perhaps due to a read error. This chain links TRBV10-2 with TRBJ2-7; no definite D call. Germline assignment: CDR1 WSHSY and CDR2 SAAADI. The CDR3 has 13 residues. In DNA, the CDR3 is TGCGCCAGCAGTGAGGCAGGAACCTACGGGCAGTACTTC. This encodes CASSEAGTYGQYF.

The chain has TRBV5-1 and TRBJ2-3; 10 bases match TRBD1. Germline V gene sequence: CDR1 SGHRS, CDR2 YFSETQ. V trimming: 5 bases; J trimming: 4 bases; junction bases outside the gene matches: 7. The CDR3 loop spans 15 amino acids. Written as DNA, the CDR3 is TGCGCCAGCAGATACCGGGACAGGGGCGCAGATACGCAGTATTTT. Residues: CASRYRDRGADTQYF.

With regard to this clonotype: At one end the junction does not follow the germline gene, possibly because of a read error. The chain employs TRBV7-2 and TRBJ2-1; weak D call: TRBD1 (6 bases). This CDR3 is 11 amino acids long. Germline CDR1 is SGHTA and CDR2 is FQGNSA. The CDR3 region has the DNA TGCCATGTCGACAGGTACAATGAGCAGTTCTTC. It translates to CHVDRYNEQFF.